The rows below give T cell receptor beta chains drawn from one sample of a study of blood T cell repertoires in COVID-19. Clones were read by immunoSEQ multiplex PCR, and TCRdb kept only the in-frame ones, dropping some. The sample records some 200,000 clones, roughly 84% being singletons. Sequences were obtained from peripheral blood. Receptors were obtained from a human donor in a cohort sampled during active COVID-19. Both conserved end residues are part of each CDR3. A D gene is named only where the DNA matches it firmly. A clone size is listed for some rows: how often the clone was seen (once, few, many), or a class if it is expanded.

CASSLGTQSGANVLTF	TGTGCCAGCAGCTTAGGGACTCAGTCTGGGGCCAACGTCCTGACTTTC	TRBJ2-6	TRBV7-9	few	-
CASRLGSYNSPLHF	TGTGCCAGCAGACTCGGGTCCTATAATTCACCCCTCCACTTT	TRBJ1-6	TRBV5-4	-	-
CASRESSGSSYNEQFF	TGTGCCAGCAGGGAGTCTAGCGGGAGCTCCTACAATGAGCAGTTCTTC	TRBJ2-1	TRBV5-4	-	TRBD2
CASSGTPPGSQPQHF	TGTGCCAGCAGTGGGACTCCCCCGGGGAGCCAGCCCCAGCATTTT	TRBJ1-5	TRBV28	-	-
CASSQARTSGRDGEQFF	TGCGCCAGCAGCCAAGCTCGGACTAGCGGGAGAGATGGAGAGCAGTTCTTC	TRBJ2-1	TRBV4-1	-	TRBD2
CASSLELAGGPTDTQYF	TGCGCCAGCAGCTTGGAGCTAGCGGGAGGACCCACAGATACGCAGTATTTT	TRBJ2-3	TRBV5-1	-	TRBD2
CAWSVTADYEQYF	TGTGCCTGGAGTGTAACAGCCGACTACGAGCAGTACTTC	TRBJ2-7	TRBV30	-	-
CASSLDSNTEAFF	TGTGCCAGCAGCTTGGACAGCAACACTGAAGCTTTCTTT	TRBJ1-1	TRBV5-4	-	-
CASSPHERELRETQYF	TGTGCCAGCAGCCCGCACGAGCGGGAGCTTCGGGAGACCCAGTACTTC	TRBJ2-5	TRBV5-6	-	TRBD2
CASSLAFRTSRFNEQFF	TGTGCCAGCAGCTTAGCGTTTAGGACTAGTAGGTTCAATGAGCAGTTCTTC	TRBJ2-1	TRBV7-8	-	TRBD2
CSVQGPTNEKLFF	TGCAGCGTTCAGGGTCCAACTAATGAAAAACTGTTTTTT	TRBJ1-4	TRBV29-1	-	-
CAWSGIGRTSEAFF	TGTGCCTGGAGTGGAATAGGGAGGACGTCTGAAGCTTTCTTT	TRBJ1-1	TRBV30	-	-
CASAKGLAGGVGEQFF	TGTGCCAGCGCAAAGGGACTAGCGGGGGGAGTGGGTGAGCAGTTCTTC	TRBJ2-1	TRBV5-4	-	TRBD2
CASSRTDSGQTGNTIYF	TGTGCCAGCTCACGAACCGACTCCGGACAAACTGGAAACACCATATATTTT	TRBJ1-3	TRBV18	-	-
CASSPQAGGIEQYF	TGTGCCAGCAGTCCCCAAGCGGGAGGAATCGAGCAGTACTTC	TRBJ2-7	TRBV28	few	TRBD2
CASSEGQGRDIQYF	TGTGCCAGCAGTGAGGGACAGGGTCGGGACATTCAGTACTTC	TRBJ2-4	TRBV25-1	-	TRBD1
CASSAGSGEKLFF	TGTGCCAGTTCGGCGGGGAGTGGTGAAAAACTGTTTTTT	TRBJ1-4	TRBV18	-	-
CASTHGQGTTYSNQPQHF	TGCGCCAGCACCCATGGACAGGGAACCACGTATAGCAATCAGCCCCAGCATTTT	TRBJ1-5	TRBV23-1	few	TRBD1
CATRDRTETQYF	TGTGCCACCAGGGACAGAACAGAGACCCAGTACTTC	TRBJ2-5	TRBV24-1	-	-
CASSQGLAVRNNEQFF	TGTGCCAGCAGTCAGGGACTAGCGGTACGTAACAATGAGCAGTTCTTC	TRBJ2-1	TRBV27	-	TRBD2
CASSPQDSRYHRYSNQPQHF	TGTGCCAGCAGTCCTCAGGACAGTCGGTACCACCGGTATAGCAATCAGCCCCAGCATTTT	TRBJ1-5	TRBV28	-	-
CSVLRGTGMGNEQFF	TGCAGCGTTCTCAGGGGGACAGGGATGGGCAATGAGCAGTTCTTC	TRBJ2-1	TRBV29-1	-	TRBD1
CSVQGTVNTEAFF	TGCAGCGTTCAAGGGACAGTGAACACTGAAGCTTTCTTT	TRBJ1-1	TRBV29-1	-	TRBD1
CATSDLGQGALNEQFF	TGTGCCACCAGTGATTTAGGACAGGGGGCCCTCAATGAGCAGTTCTTC	TRBJ2-1	TRBV24-1	-	TRBD1
CASSQNYGYTF	TGTGCCAGCAGTCAGAACTATGGCTACACCTTC	TRBJ1-2	TRBV28	-	-
CASSIDQPGLGEQYF	TGTGCCAGTAGTATAGATCAACCGGGACTAGGCGAGCAGTACTTC	TRBJ2-7	TRBV19	-	TRBD2
CAWTSLTATYGYTF	TGTGCCTGGACAAGTCTGACAGCAACTTATGGCTACACCTTC	TRBJ1-2	TRBV30	-	-
CASSPDRAYGYTF	TGTGCCAGCAGCCCTGACAGAGCCTATGGCTACACCTTC	TRBJ1-2	TRBV12-3/TRBV12-4	-	-
CASSEDRGHHYGYTF	TGTGCCAGCAGTGAGGACAGGGGACACCACTATGGCTACACCTTC	TRBJ1-2	TRBV2	-	TRBD1
CASSTGMTATNEKLFF	TGCGCCAGCAGCACGGGGATGACTGCAACTAATGAAAAACTGTTTTTT	TRBJ1-4	TRBV5-1	-	-
CASKFVAGGGEQFF	TGTGCCAGCAAGTTCGTGGCGGGAGGCGGTGAGCAGTTCTTC	TRBJ2-1	TRBV2	-	TRBD2
CASSVFGSKDEQFF	TGTGCCAGCAGCGTATTCGGGAGCAAGGATGAGCAGTTCTTC	TRBJ2-1	TRBV9	-	-
CATEGTSGRTETQYF	TGTGCCACGGAGGGGACTAGCGGGAGAACAGAGACCCAGTACTTC	TRBJ2-5	TRBV24-1	-	TRBD2
CAWTRDRMSSYNEQFF	TGTGCCTGGACCCGGGACAGGATGAGCTCCTACAATGAGCAGTTCTTC	TRBJ2-1	TRBV30	-	TRBD1
CATSVPQGAGQPQHF	TGTGCCACCAGTGTCCCACAGGGGGCAGGACAGCCCCAGCATTTT	TRBJ1-5	TRBV24-1	-	TRBD1
CAFSISYEQYF	TGTGCCTTCAGTATCTCCTACGAGCAGTACTTC	TRBJ2-7	TRBV30	-	-
CASSLAPTGSSSYNEQFF	TGCGCCAGCAGCTTGGCACCGACAGGGTCAAGCTCCTACAATGAGCAGTTCTTC	TRBJ2-1	TRBV5-1	-	TRBD1
CASSTGRRAGELFF	TGTGCCAGCAGTACCGGGAGAAGGGCCGGGGAGCTGTTTTTT	TRBJ2-2	TRBV27	-	-
CASSPLGSSGTGEQYF	TGTGCCAGCTCACCACTAGGGTCAAGCGGGACGGGCGAGCAGTACTTC	TRBJ2-7	TRBV18	-	TRBD2
CASSFHGQSYEQYF	TGTGCCAGCAGTTTTCACGGACAGTCCTACGAGCAGTACTTC	TRBJ2-7	TRBV28	once	-
CASSRYSGTGDEQFF	TGTGCCAGCAGTAGGTATTCCGGGACAGGGGATGAGCAGTTCTTC	TRBJ2-1	TRBV2	-	TRBD1
CASSHQDKTYEQYF	TGTGCCAGCAGCCACCAGGACAAAACCTACGAGCAGTACTTC	TRBJ2-7	TRBV3-1/TRBV3-2	-	-
CASSEPEGGQLSYGYTF	TGCGCCAGCAGTGAGCCGGAAGGCGGACAACTAAGCTATGGCTACACCTTC	TRBJ1-2	TRBV10-2	once	-
CASSPGSGSLDEQYF	TGTGCCAGTAGCCCCGGCAGCGGGAGTCTCGACGAGCAGTACTTC	TRBJ2-7	TRBV19	-	TRBD2
CASWDGSSYEQYF	TGTGCCAGCTGGGACGGGAGCTCCTACGAGCAGTACTTC	TRBJ2-7	TRBV4-2	-	-
CKGRGNTEAFF	TGCAAAGGGCGGGGAAACACTGAAGCTTTCTTT	TRBJ1-1	TRBV20-1	-	-
CASRPRDRGEEETQYF	TGTGCCAGCAGGCCCCGGGACAGGGGCGAGGAAGAGACCCAGTACTTC	TRBJ2-5	TRBV27	many	TRBD1
CASSSRLVVDTDTQYF	TGTGCCAGCAGCTCCAGACTAGTTGTGGACACAGATACGCAGTATTTT	TRBJ2-3	TRBV9	-	-
CAWSTHRGPNTEAFF	TGTGCCTGGAGTACTCACAGGGGGCCGAACACTGAAGCTTTCTTT	TRBJ1-1	TRBV30	-	TRBD1
CASSPRQIEAFF	TGTGCCAGCTCACCGCGACAGATTGAAGCTTTCTTT	TRBJ1-1	TRBV18	few	-
CASSPMTSGGSYEQYF	TGTGCCAGTAGTCCCATGACTAGCGGCGGGTCCTACGAGCAGTACTTC	TRBJ2-7	TRBV19	-	TRBD2
CASSILGAEFNTGELFF	TGTGCCAGTAGTATTCTGGGGGCAGAGTTTAACACCGGGGAGCTGTTTTTT	TRBJ2-2	TRBV19	-	-
CASSPGYNYGYTF	TGTGCCAGCAGCCCGGGATATAACTATGGCTACACCTTC	TRBJ1-2	TRBV27	-	-
CASSSRATGKSNQPQHF	TGTGCCAGCAGTTCACGCGCGACAGGGAAGTCCAATCAGCCCCAGCATTTT	TRBJ1-5	TRBV28	-	TRBD1
CASSGERGLNGYTF	TGTGCCAGCAGCGGGGAAAGGGGGCTGAATGGCTACACCTTC	TRBJ1-2	TRBV6-5	-	TRBD1
CASRPAAGNTIYF	TGTGCCAGCAGACCGGCGGCCGGAAACACCATATATTTT	TRBJ1-3	TRBV7-2	-	-
CASSTGSYEQYF	TGTGCCAGTAGTACGGGCTCCTACGAGCAGTACTTC	TRBJ2-7	TRBV19	-	-
CASSRTAGSLVQYF	TGTGCCAGCAGCAGAACCGCCGGGAGTTTAGTGCAGTACTTC	TRBJ2-7	TRBV7-8	-	-
CALGQGKETQYF	TGTGCCCTTGGACAGGGTAAAGAGACCCAGTACTTC	TRBJ2-5	TRBV30	few	TRBD1